One T cell receptor beta chain is described in this entry. Its antigen remains unknown. The CDR3 contains 13 residues. V lost 0 bases, J lost 2 bases, and 5 bases lay in between. Germline V CDR1 and CDR2: SGDLS, YYNGEE. This sample is part of a study of T cell responses to AZD1222 COVID-19 vaccine. Study-wide findings and caveats: The study identified only 6 or 7 AZD1222 recipients as seropositive at baseline. The donors showed a predominance of white British ancestry and of females, with possible underestimation of clonal diversity.

Produced via immunoSEQ multiplex PCR; TCRdb's table is partial and in-frame only. The sample has over 120,000 clones, 80% to 90% seen once. The TCR comes from an adult in good health. The chain recombines TRBV9 with TRBJ2-5, with no clear D. Here the sequenced sample was peripheral blood, taken on day 0 of AZD1222 vaccination. The CDR3: CASSVDRQETQYF. CDR3 DNA: TGTGCCAGCAGCGTAGATAGACAAGAGACCCAGTACTTC.